Each of the 28 T cell receptor beta chains below was sequenced from the same sample in a study of shared clonotypes between healthy human individuals (dated by TCRdb to the early 2020s). For the CD8 naive samples, CD45RO-negative cells were positively selected for CCR7, yielding a CD45RA+CCR7+ population from which TemRA cells were excluded. Receptors were amplified or captured by the immunoSEQ multiplex PCR assay. Sourced from immuneACCESS, this table was stored by TCRdb with only in-frame sequences that have V and J called. A share of the clones is absent; for the studies checked, an unresolved V gene accounts for under half, and the remainder has no known explanation. The sample table holds approximately 720,000 clones, of which 92% were seen once. The ten largest account for 24% of the sample. Sequencing input: naive CD8+ T cells sorted from blood. The cell subset or site label for this specimen denotes: CD45RA+CCR7+. The receptors stem from a man between 25 and 39 years old in good health.

The chain joins TRBV30 to TRBJ2-3; TRBD1 is a possible D gene (5 bases). Germline V gives CDR1 GTSNPN, CDR2 SVGIG (reference sequence). The CDR3 totals 13 residues. Trimming shortened V by 0 bases and J by 2 bases, and 6 bases separated the two germline ends. For the CDR3, the DNA is TGTGCCTGGAGTGTGACAGTCACAGATACGCAGTATTTT. Its translation: CAWSVTVTDTQYF.

This chain connects TRBV11-2 to TRBJ2-7, with D possibly called TRBD1 or TRBD2 (7 bases each). This CDR3 comprises 16 residues. With 3 bases removed from V and 3 bases from J, the gap between germline ends came to 18 bases. Per the germline V gene, CDR1 is SGHAT and CDR2 is FQNNGV. CDR3 DNA sequence: TGTGCCAGCAGCTTTGCCAGCGGGACAGCATACTACGAGCAGTACTTC. Translating gives CASSFASGTAYYEQYF.

The rearrangement uses TRBV7-6 and TRBJ1-5, with D uncertain. Germline CDR1 SGHVS, CDR2 FNYEAQ. The V and J ends lost 5 bases and 4 bases respectively, with 15 bases between them. This CDR3 region has 15 residues. CDR3 sequence (DNA): TGTGCCAGCAGCCCTAGTGGTGGAGGGAATCAGCCCCAGCATTTT. Amino acid sequence: CASSPSGGGNQPQHF. Looking up the rest from reference TRBV7-6 and TRBJ1-5 gives the full variable domain: GAGVSQSPRYKVTKRGQDVALRCDPISGHVSLYWYRQALGQGPEFLTYFNYEAQQDKSGLPNDRFSAERPEGSISTLTIQRTEQRDSAMYRCASSPSGGGNQPQHFGDGTRLSIL.

This chain links TRBV7-9 with TRBJ1-3; D is unclear. Germline values: CDR1 SEHNR, CDR2 FQNEAQ (reference sequence). The CDR3 runs 19 residues. V lost 4 bases and J 0 bases, leaving 22 bases between the germline ends. The CDR3 loop is CASSSTIRGEILSGNTIYF. For the CDR3, the DNA is TGTGCCAGCAGCTCAACGATCCGAGGAGAGATTCTCTCTGGAAACACCATATATTTT.

The chain is built from TRBV28 and TRBJ1-5, with 7 bases lining up with TRBD1. The CDR3 loop spans 14 amino acids. J lost 2 bases, V lost 7 bases, and 5 bases had no gene match. Germline assignment: CDR1 MDHEN and CDR2 SYDVKM. The CDR3 coding sequence is TGTGCCAGCAAAGGGGACAGCGGCAATCAGCCCCAGCATTTT. Translated, it gives CASKGDSGNQPQHF. Full variable domain (rest looked up from reference TRBV28 and TRBJ1-5): DVKVTQSSRYLVKRTGEKVFLECVQDMDHENMFWYRQDPGLGLRLIYFSYDVKMKEKGDIPEGYSVSREKKERFSLILESASTNQTSMYLCASKGDSGNQPQHFGDGTRLSIL.

The rearrangement uses TRBV7-9 and TRBJ1-1; D may be TRBD1 (5 bases). Trimming stripped 3 bases from V and 4 bases from J, with 12 bases between. CDR3 length: 14 amino acids. CDR1 is SEHNR, CDR2 FQNEAQ, per germline (reference sequence). The CDR3 region has the DNA TGTGCCAGCAGCTTCGGGGGGTCCGCCACTGAAGCTTTCTTT. It codes for CASSFGGSATEAFF.

The rearrangement joins TRBV14 to TRBJ2-5, with 8 nucleotides matching TRBD1. The V and J ends lost 5 bases and 5 bases, in that order; junction bases with no gene match: 10. This CDR3 comprises 15 residues. CDR1 and CDR2 (germline): SGHDN, FVKESK. The CDR3 DNA follows: TGTGCCAGCAGCTTGGGACAGGATCCAAGGGAGACCCAGTACTTC. Translation gives CASSLGQDPRETQYF.

This chain uses TRBV7-9 with TRBJ1-1; TRBD1 agrees at 8 bases. CDR1 SEHNR and CDR2 FQNEAQ come from the germline V gene (reference sequence). With V trimmed by 5 bases and J by 11 bases, 10 bases remained unmatched. The CDR3 runs to 13 residues. The CDR3 bases are TGTGCCAGCAGCCCGGGTCCAGGGGGCGGTGCTTTCTTT. It codes for CASSPGPGGGAFF. The full variable domain, with the rest looked up from reference TRBV7-9 and TRBJ1-1, is DTGVSQNPRHKITKRGQNVTFRCDPISEHNRLYWYRQTLGQGPEFLTYFQNEAQLEKSRLLSDRFSAERPKGSFSTLEIQRTEQGDSAMYLCASSPGPGGGAFFGQGTRLTVV.

The chain is built from TRBV18 and TRBJ2-3, with D perhaps TRBD1 (6 bases). Germline V lookup: CDR1 KGHSH, CDR2 LQKENI. CDR3 length equals 17 residues. V was pared by 3 bases and J by 6 bases, with 22 bases between. In DNA form, the CDR3 reads TGTGCCAGCTCACCTCCCGAGGGACAAAGGATCTGGGATACGCAGTATTTT. It yields the protein CASSPPEGQRIWDTQYF.

The gene calls are TRBV7-9 and TRBJ2-4; D assignment may be TRBD1 or TRBD2 (6 bases each). This CDR3 comprises 16 residues. V gave up 8 bases and J gave up 0 bases, with 17 bases separating them. From germline, CDR1 is SEHNR and CDR2 FQNEAQ (reference sequence). The CDR3, as DNA: TGTGCCAGCGGGGGCGGGATTAGCTTAGCCAAAAACATTCAGTACTTC. Its translation is CASGGGISLAKNIQYF.

The chain employs TRBV14 and TRBJ2-7; the match to TRBD2 covers 11 bases. The CDR3 contains 17 residues. The V segment lost 4 bases and the J segment 0 bases; nucleotides outside the gene matches: 8. The germline gives CDR1 SGHDN, CDR2 FVKESK. CDR3 bases: TGTGCCAGCAGCCTTCACACTAGCGGGAGCGGCTCCTACGAGCAGTACTTC. This encodes CASSLHTSGSGSYEQYF.

The J gene is TRBJ2-1, the V gene TRBV29-1; D assignment may be TRBD1 or TRBD2 (5 bases each). V lost 6 bases and J 6 bases, leaving 15 bases between the germline ends. CDR1 is SQVTM, CDR2 ANQGSEA, per germline. CDR3 length: 13 residues. The CDR3 sequence: CSVDGGGPNEQFF. The CDR3 DNA sequence: TGCAGCGTCGACGGTGGGGGTCCCAATGAGCAGTTCTTC.

The rearrangement joins TRBV13 to TRBJ2-7; D is perhaps TRBD1 (5 bases). The V gene lost 4 bases and the J gene lost 4 bases, with 17 bases spanning the gap. CDR3 length: 15 amino acids. Germline V gene sequence: CDR1 PRHDT, CDR2 FYEKMQ (reference sequence). The CDR3 DNA follows: TGTGCCAGCAGCTCTAGTAAACAGGTGCGGTACGAGCAGTACTTC. Protein product: CASSSSKQVRYEQYF.

The CDR3 spells CASSFLGLADKETQYF. The DNA of the CDR3 is TGTGCCAGCAGTTTTCTTGGACTAGCAGATAAAGAGACCCAGTACTTC. V gene TRBV6-6 combines with J gene TRBJ2-5, with 8 bases that match TRBD2. Germline V gives CDR1 MNHNY, CDR2 SVGAGI (reference sequence). Trimming cost V 4 bases and J 3 bases; bases outside gene matches: 10. The CDR3 loop spans 16 amino acids.

The chain links TRBV6-6 to TRBJ2-5, with 8 positions matching TRBD1. V was clipped by 3 bases and J by 5 bases; unmatched bases: 8. The CDR3 loop spans 15 amino acids. Germline loops: CDR1 MNHNY, CDR2 SVGAGI (reference sequence). CDR3 bases: TGTGCCAGCAGTTATCGAACAGGGGGTCAGGAGACCCAGTACTTC. This encodes CASSYRTGGQETQYF.

This sequence joins TRBV18 and TRBJ1-5, with D tentatively TRBD1 (6 bases). CDR3 length: 14 amino acids. The V end was cut by 3 bases, the J end by 5 bases, with 11 bases between. Germline values: CDR1 KGHSH, CDR2 LQKENI. CDR3 DNA: TGTGCCAGCTCACCTTACAGGGTGTATCAGCCCCAGCATTTT. Amino acid sequence: CASSPYRVYQPQHF.

This clone was observed a single time. V gene TRBV28 combines with J gene TRBJ1-5, with TRBD1 identical over 9 bases. V dropped 5 bases and J dropped 5; count of bases not matched to a gene: 4. Germline V gene data show CDR1 as MDHEN and CDR2 as SYDVKM. The CDR3 runs 14 residues. The CDR3 reads CASSKDRGDQPQHF. DNA for the CDR3: TGTGCCAGCAGTAAGGACAGGGGTGATCAGCCCCAGCATTTT. The whole variable domain, remainder taken from reference TRBV28 and TRBJ1-5, is DVKVTQSSRYLVKRTGEKVFLECVQDMDHENMFWYRQDPGLGLRLIYFSYDVKMKEKGDIPEGYSVSREKKERFSLILESASTNQTSMYLCASSKDRGDQPQHFGDGTRLSIL.

The gene calls are TRBV27 and TRBJ1-5; possibly TRBD1 for D (5 bases). CDR1 and CDR2 from the germline V gene are MNHEY and SMNVEV (reference sequence). The CDR3 totals 14 residues. V was trimmed by 4 bases and J by 4 bases, leaving 11 bases between them. This chain's CDR3 is CASSSPGWNQPQHF. The CDR3 DNA reads TGTGCCAGCAGTTCCCCAGGGTGGAATCAGCCCCAGCATTTT.

The genes are TRBV29-1 and TRBJ1-2, with no clear D. CDR1 is SQVTM and CDR2 is ANQGSEA in the germline V gene. Trimming shortened V by 6 bases and J by 1 base, and 18 bases separated the two germline ends. The CDR3 has 15 amino acids. CDR3 in amino acids: CSVNKGRHFNYGYTF. The CDR3 DNA is TGCAGCGTGAACAAGGGCCGTCATTTTAACTATGGCTACACCTTC.

The chain links TRBV7-9 to TRBJ2-3; TRBD2 agrees at 16 bases. V dropped 6 bases and J dropped 5; count of bases not matched to a gene: 2. The CDR3 totals 15 residues. Germline V lookup: CDR1 SEHNR, CDR2 FQNEAQ (reference sequence). CDR3 in amino acids: CASRGLAGGLDTQYF. CDR3 bases: TGTGCCAGCAGGGGACTAGCGGGAGGGTTAGATACGCAGTATTTT.

V and J are TRBV27 and TRBJ2-6, with D hard to call. V lost 3 bases and J 0 bases, leaving 6 bases between the germline ends. The CDR3 loop spans 15 amino acids. Looked up from germline, CDR1 is MNHEY and CDR2 is SMNVEV (reference sequence). The CDR3: CASSFTYSGANVLTF. DNA for the CDR3: TGTGCCAGCAGTTTTACGTACTCTGGGGCCAACGTCCTGACTTTC.

The J gene is TRBJ2-5, the V gene TRBV4-1; no definite D call. The V end lost 5 bases, the J end lost 2 bases, and 9 bases lay between the germline ends. This CDR3 has 13 residues. Germline assignment: CDR1 MGHRA and CDR2 YSYEKL. The CDR3 loop is CASSYYLQETQYF. The CDR3 region has the DNA TGCGCCAGCAGCTATTACTTACAAGAGACCCAGTACTTC.

The gene calls are TRBV2 and TRBJ1-2; a possible D gene is TRBD1 (6 bases). The CDR3 is 13 amino acids. CDR1 and CDR2 (germline): SNHLY, FYNNEI. With 9 bases removed from V and 4 bases from J, the gap between germline ends came to 15 bases. The CDR3 coding sequence is TGTGCCAGAATGAGGACAGACTCCTATGGCTACACCTTC. Protein product: CARMRTDSYGYTF.

The chain joins TRBV28 to TRBJ2-7; 10 positions agree with TRBD2. The trim removed 6 bases at V and 3 bases at J, leaving 11 bases unmatched. CDR1 MDHEN and CDR2 SYDVKM come from the germline V gene. The CDR3 loop spans 16 amino acids. The CDR3 coding sequence is TGTGCCAGCAGCCAAAATCCTAGCGGGAGAAACTACGAGCAGTACTTC. This sequence encodes CASSQNPSGRNYEQYF.

This clone was found once. V usage is TRBV6-1 and J usage is TRBJ2-2; no reliable D call. Germline V gene data show CDR1 as MNHNS and CDR2 as SASEGT. V lost 3 bases, J lost 1 base, and 12 bases lay in between. The CDR3 loop spans 16 amino acids. The CDR3 here is CASSEAPGLNTGELFF. CDR3 in DNA: TGTGCCAGCAGTGAGGCGCCAGGATTGAACACCGGGGAGCTGTTTTTT.

The chain is built from TRBV29-1 and TRBJ2-7, with 8 bases that match TRBD1. Germline V gene sequence: CDR1 SQVTM, CDR2 ANQGSEA. CDR3 size: 12 residues. Trimming removed 6 bases from V and 4 bases from J; junction bases left unmatched: 5. In DNA, the CDR3 is TGCAGCGTCATCACAGGGGGGTACGAGCAGTACTTC. Protein sequence: CSVITGGYEQYF.

The chain links TRBV10-2 to TRBJ1-1; D perhaps matches TRBD1 (5 bases). Germline lookup yields CDR1 WSHSY and CDR2 SAAADI. Trimming removed 5 bases from V and 6 bases from J, with 10 bases in between. This CDR3 is 12 amino acids long. The CDR3 DNA sequence: TGCGCCAGCAGTTTTCAGGGTGCTGAAGCTTTCTTT. This encodes CASSFQGAEAFF.

This chain joins TRBV7-9 and TRBJ2-3; 9 bases fit TRBD1. CDR3 size: 16 residues. Germline-derived CDR1 and CDR2 are SEHNR and FQNEAQ (reference sequence). Trimming at V came to 1 base and at J to 2 bases, leaving 4 bases not matched to a gene. This CDR3 is CASSLVGQGSTDTQYF. Here the CDR3 DNA reads TGTGCCAGCAGCTTAGTGGGACAGGGATCCACAGATACGCAGTATTTT.